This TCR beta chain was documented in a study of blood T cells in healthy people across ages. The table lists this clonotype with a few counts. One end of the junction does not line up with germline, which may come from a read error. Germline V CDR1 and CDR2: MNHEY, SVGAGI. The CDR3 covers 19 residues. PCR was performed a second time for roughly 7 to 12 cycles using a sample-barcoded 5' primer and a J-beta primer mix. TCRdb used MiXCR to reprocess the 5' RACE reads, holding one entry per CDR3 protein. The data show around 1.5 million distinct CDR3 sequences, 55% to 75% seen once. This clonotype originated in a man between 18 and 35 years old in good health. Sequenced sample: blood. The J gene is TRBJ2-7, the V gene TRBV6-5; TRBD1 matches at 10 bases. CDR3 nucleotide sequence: TGTGCCAGCACTTACAGGTTTGGGCAAATGGGACAGGGGAACTACGAGCAGTACTTC. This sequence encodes CASTYRFGQMGQGNYEQYF.